This T cell receptor beta chain was sequenced for a study of blood T cell repertoires in COVID-19. This clone was seen more than once but under ten times. Repertoires were generated with immunoSEQ multiplex PCR, while TCRdb's copy carries only in-frame clones and drops some. The sample lists 300,000 to 350,000 clones; 80% to 90% were seen once. The germline V and J ends were trimmed by 6 bases and 9 bases, with 18 bases remaining between them. The CDR3 length is 14 residues. Germline assignment: CDR1 SNHLY and CDR2 FYNNEI. Cohort allocation depended upon clinical history that participants reported. The TCR sequence derives from a man aged 30-40 years who had recovered from COVID-19. V is TRBV2 and J is TRBJ1-5, with TRBD1 as a possible D gene (5 bases). The sample was PBMCs or T cells enriched from blood (not recorded which). Here the CDR3 DNA reads TGTGCCAGCAGCCCGAGCGGGGGAAAGGGGCCCCAGCATTTT. Translating it yields CASSPSGGKGPQHF.